A single sample gave rise to the 18 T cell receptor beta chains below, sequenced in a study of T cells in tumors and immune-related adverse events (dated by TCRdb to the early 2020s). In light of the paper, this sample's treatment or condition label describes: nivolumab (PD-1 blockade) given before sampling. Library prep was done by the immunoSEQ multiplex PCR assay. The clones in this table, taken by TCRdb from immuneACCESS, are in-frame only. Not every clone is retained; where verified, under half of the shortfall comes from an unresolved V gene, and the cause of the rest is unknown. This sample holds roughly 23,000 clones; around nine tenths were observed only once. The ten largest clones take up about 1.5% of the sample. The material was lymph node tissue, obtained from a patient treated with anti-PD-1 therapy. These receptors were collected from a female donor with metastatic renal cell carcinoma.

The chain carries TRBV9 and TRBJ2-7; 10 bases are a match to TRBD2. V shed 0 bases, J shed 5 bases, and the junction held 8 bases outside the gene matches. This CDR3 contains 16 residues. Germline V CDR1 and CDR2: SGDLS, YYNGEE. CDR3 protein: CASSVGVAGGLDEQYF. The CDR3 DNA follows: TGTGCCAGCAGCGTAGGGGTAGCGGGAGGACTTGACGAGCAGTACTTC.

J is TRBJ2-1 and V is TRBV4-2; 10 nucleotides align to TRBD2. Unmatched junction bases numbered 5, after V lost 2 bases and J lost 4 bases. The CDR3 covers 16 residues. Looked up from germline, CDR1 is LGHNA and CDR2 is YNFKEQ. This CDR3 is CASSQLGTSDYNEQFF. CDR3 nucleotides: TGTGCCAGCAGCCAATTGGGGACTAGCGATTACAATGAGCAGTTCTTC.

The chain has TRBV4-3 and TRBJ1-6; possibly TRBD1 for D (5 bases). Trimming took 0 bases from V and 11 from J, leaving 8 bases between them. The CDR3 sequence is 13 residues long. CDR1 is LGHNA, CDR2 YSLEER, per germline. CDR3 in amino acids: CASSQEGTAPLHF. The CDR3, as DNA: TGCGCCAGCAGCCAAGAGGGGACGGCACCCCTCCACTTT.

V gene TRBV11-3 combines with J gene TRBJ1-5; no definite D call. Per the germline V gene, CDR1 is SGHNT and CDR2 is YENEEA. V was pared by 5 bases and J by 3 bases, with 8 bases between. The CDR3 extends over 13 amino acids. DNA of the CDR3: TGTGCCAGCAGCCCTGGCTTCAATCAGCCCCAGCATTTT. It translates to CASSPGFNQPQHF. Supplemented by reference TRBV11-3 and TRBJ1-5, the full variable domain reads EAGVVQSPRYKIIEKKQPVAFWCNPISGHNTLYWYLQNLGQGPELLIRYENEEAVDDSQLPKDRFSAERLKGVDSTLKIQPAELGDSAVYLCASSPGFNQPQHFGDGTRLSIL.

V is TRBV19 and J is TRBJ1-3, with 7 nucleotides matching TRBD1. Germline V lookup: CDR1 LNHDA, CDR2 SQIVND (reference sequence). The CDR3 contains 13 residues. V was clipped by 5 bases and J by 4 bases; unmatched bases: 2. The DNA of the CDR3 is TGTGCCAGTAGTCCGGGACAGGGAAACACCATATATTTT. This sequence encodes CASSPGQGNTIYF.

This clone was detected only once. V is TRBV30 and J is TRBJ1-5; D possibly corresponds to TRBD1 (6 bases). The CDR3 is 13 amino acids. V was shortened by 5 bases and J by 3 bases, with 11 bases between the two germline ends. Germline values: CDR1 GTSNPN, CDR2 SVGIG (reference sequence). CDR3 sequence (DNA): TGTGCCTGGGCCTACAGGGACAATCAGCCCCAGCATTTT. This encodes CAWAYRDNQPQHF. Full variable domain (rest looked up from reference TRBV30 and TRBJ1-5): SQTIHQWPATLVQPVGSPLSLECTVEGTSNPNLYWYRQAAGRGLQLLFYSVGIGQISSEVPQNLSASRPQDRQFILSSKKLLLSDSGFYLCAWAYRDNQPQHFGDGTRLSIL.

V and J are TRBV5-3 and TRBJ2-2; 9 nucleotides align to TRBD2. TRBV5-3 is identified as an open reading frame with a role that is uncertain. CDR3 length: 13 amino acids. V dropped 4 bases and J dropped 10; count of bases not matched to a gene: 5. The DNA of the CDR3 is TGTGCCAGAAGCCGGGGACTAGCAACGGAGCTGTTTTTT. Encoded protein: CARSRGLATELFF.

This clone is labeled as medium-sized. The chain recombines TRBV5-6 with TRBJ2-3, with no clear D. Germline V CDR1 and CDR2: SGHDT, YYEEEE. There are 12 residues in the CDR3. The V end lost 2 bases, the J end lost 6 bases, and 7 bases lay between the germline ends. This CDR3 reads CASSLSWDTQYF. CDR3 nucleotide sequence: TGTGCCAGCAGCTTATCTTGGGATACGCAGTATTTT.

The rearrangement links TRBV9 to TRBJ1-6, with D uncertain. Germline-derived CDR1 and CDR2 are SGDLS and YYNGEE. Trimming took off 4 bases at V and 6 bases at J, with 14 bases between the two ends. The CDR3 covers 15 residues. In nucleotides, the CDR3 is TGTGCCAGCAGCCCCCGCGTTGAGACTAATTCACCCCTCCACTTT. It translates to CASSPRVETNSPLHF. The full variable domain, its missing parts supplied by reference TRBV9 and TRBJ1-6, is DSGVTQTPKHLITATGQRVTLRCSPRSGDLSVYWYQQSLDQGLQFLIQYYNGEERAKGNILERFSAQQFPDLHSELNLSSLELGDSALYFCASSPRVETNSPLHFGNGTRLTVT.

This chain connects TRBV5-4 to TRBJ2-1; D is ambiguous. Germline V gene lookup returns CDR1 SGHNT and CDR2 YYREEE (reference sequence). This CDR3 is built from 13 residues. Deletions cut 1 base from V and 5 bases from J, with 7 bases between. In DNA form, the CDR3 reads TGTGCCAGCAGCTTGTCCCAGAACAATGAGCAGTTCTTC. It encodes CASSLSQNNEQFF.

J is TRBJ1-6 and V is TRBV2, with D maybe TRBD1 (5 bases). Germline V gene sequence: CDR1 SNHLY, CDR2 FYNNEI. This CDR3 has 14 residues. V lost 1 base to trimming and J lost 9 bases, with 10 bases between them. In DNA, the CDR3 is TGTGCCAGCAGTGAAGATGGGGGGAGTTCACCCCTCCACTTT. As protein: CASSEDGGSSPLHF.

V is TRBV2 and J is TRBJ2-1; D is perhaps TRBD2 (6 bases). Germline V gene data show CDR1 as SNHLY and CDR2 as FYNNEI. The ends were cut back, 7 bases at V and 3 bases at J, with 16 bases in the middle. The length of the CDR3 is 15 residues. CDR3 sequence (DNA): TGTGCCAGCACCCCCATTAGCGGAAGCTACAATGAGCAGTTCTTC. This sequence encodes CASTPISGSYNEQFF. The variable domain in full, with the rest retrieved from reference TRBV2 and TRBJ2-1, is EPEVTQTPSHQVTQMGQEVILRCVPISNHLYFYWYRQILGQKVEFLVSFYNNEISEKSEIFDDQFSVERPDGSNFTLKIRSTKLEDSAMYFCASTPISGSYNEQFFGPGTRLTVL.

CDR3 DNA sequence: TGCGCCAGCAGCCCTACTGCGGCCCAGTACTTC. This codes for CASSPTAAQYF. The chain combines TRBV4-1 with TRBJ2-5, with no clear D. Germline V gene lookup returns CDR1 MGHRA and CDR2 YSYEKL. The CDR3 runs 11 residues. The V end lost 4 bases, the J end lost 9 bases, and 9 bases lay between the germline ends.

Only one count was recorded for this clone. This rearrangement joins TRBV6-5 to TRBJ2-1, with unresolved D. This CDR3 is 13 amino acids long. Germline CDR1 and CDR2: MNHEY and SVGAGI. The V end was cut by 2 bases, the J end by 10 bases, with 12 bases between. The CDR3 spells CASSYLDGSEQFF. DNA of the CDR3: TGTGCCAGCAGTTACCTGGACGGCTCAGAGCAGTTCTTC.

This sequence joins TRBV11-1 and TRBJ2-6; no clear D gene. From germline, CDR1 is SGHAT and CDR2 FQDESV (reference sequence). V was shortened by 2 bases and J by 4 bases, with 9 bases between the two germline ends. This CDR3 region has 15 residues. This chain's CDR3 is CASSLRAWGANVLTF. CDR3 DNA: TGTGCCAGCAGCTTAAGGGCGTGGGGGGCCAACGTCCTGACTTTC.

The V gene is TRBV7-8, the J gene TRBJ1-1, with D possibly matching TRBD1 (5 bases). CDR1 is SGHVS and CDR2 is FQNEAQ in the germline V gene. Trimming took off 5 bases at V and 6 bases at J, with 16 bases between the two ends. CDR3 length: 14 residues. In DNA form, the CDR3 reads TGTGCCAGCAGCGGCCAGGGTCATTTCGCTGAAGCTTTCTTT. Translated, it gives CASSGQGHFAEAFF.

The rearrangement links TRBV7-2 to TRBJ1-1; D may be TRBD1 (6 bases). This CDR3 region has 15 residues. V was clipped by 3 bases and J by 2 bases, with 13 bases between them. The germline CDR1 and CDR2 sequences are SGHTA and FQGNSA. CDR3 coding DNA: TGTGCCAGCAGCTTTCGGGGGCCCATAAACACTGAAGCTTTCTTT. Translating it yields CASSFRGPINTEAFF.

The chain recombines TRBV7-8 with TRBJ1-3; D is unclear. CDR1 and CDR2 from the germline V gene are SGHVS and FQNEAQ. This CDR3 is 16 amino acids long. Deletions cut 4 bases from V and 1 base from J, with 14 bases between. The CDR3 protein is CASSSSRVLSGNTIYF. In nucleotides, the CDR3 is TGTGCCAGCAGCTCAAGTAGGGTTCTATCTGGAAACACCATATATTTT. Combining the CDR3 with reference TRBV7-8 and TRBJ1-3 gives the whole variable domain GAGVSQSPRYKVAKRGQDVALRCDPISGHVSLFWYQQALGQGPEFLTYFQNEAQLDKSGLPSDRFFAERPEGSVSTLKIQRTQQEDSAVYLCASSSSRVLSGNTIYFGEGSWLTVV.